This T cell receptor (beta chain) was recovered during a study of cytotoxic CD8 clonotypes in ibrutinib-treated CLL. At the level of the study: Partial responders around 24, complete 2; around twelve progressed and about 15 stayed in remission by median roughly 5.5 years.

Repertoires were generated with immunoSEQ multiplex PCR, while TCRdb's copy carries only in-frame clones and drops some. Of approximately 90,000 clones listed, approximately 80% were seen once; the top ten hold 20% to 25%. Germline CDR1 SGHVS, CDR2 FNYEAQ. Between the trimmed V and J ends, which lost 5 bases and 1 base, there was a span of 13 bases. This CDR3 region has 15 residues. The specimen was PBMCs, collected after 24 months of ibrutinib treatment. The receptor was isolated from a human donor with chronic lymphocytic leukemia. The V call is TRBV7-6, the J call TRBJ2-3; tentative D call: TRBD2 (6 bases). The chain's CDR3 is CASSLSWGGTDTQYF. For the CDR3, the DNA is TGTGCCAGCAGCCTCTCTTGGGGGGGCACAGATACGCAGTATTTT.